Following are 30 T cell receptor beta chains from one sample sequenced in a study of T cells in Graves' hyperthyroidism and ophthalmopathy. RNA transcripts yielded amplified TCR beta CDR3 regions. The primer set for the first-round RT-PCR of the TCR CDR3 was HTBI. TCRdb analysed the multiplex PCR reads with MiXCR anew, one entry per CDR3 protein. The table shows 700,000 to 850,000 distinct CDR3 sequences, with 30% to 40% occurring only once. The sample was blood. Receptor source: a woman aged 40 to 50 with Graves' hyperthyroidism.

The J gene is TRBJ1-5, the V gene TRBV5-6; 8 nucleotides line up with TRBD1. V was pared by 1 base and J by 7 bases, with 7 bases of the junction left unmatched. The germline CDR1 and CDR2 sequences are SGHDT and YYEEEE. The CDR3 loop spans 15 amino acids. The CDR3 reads CASSLLTGAGQPQHF. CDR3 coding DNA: TGTGCCAGCAGCTTGTTGACAGGGGCAGGGCAGCCCCAGCATTTT.

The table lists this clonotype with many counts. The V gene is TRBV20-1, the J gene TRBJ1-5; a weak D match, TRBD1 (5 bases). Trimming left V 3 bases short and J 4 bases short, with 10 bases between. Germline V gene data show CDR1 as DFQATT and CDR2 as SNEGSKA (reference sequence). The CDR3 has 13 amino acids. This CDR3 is CSARAQGNQPQHF. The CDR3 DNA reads TGCAGTGCTAGGGCCCAGGGTAATCAGCCCCAGCATTTT.

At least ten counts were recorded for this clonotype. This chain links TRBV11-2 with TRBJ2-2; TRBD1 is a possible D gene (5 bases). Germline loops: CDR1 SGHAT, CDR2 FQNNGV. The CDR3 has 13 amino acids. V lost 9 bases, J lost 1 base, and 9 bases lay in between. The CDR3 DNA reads TGTGCCAGGTCCCAGGGGAACACCGGGGAGCTGTTTTTT. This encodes CARSQGNTGELFF.

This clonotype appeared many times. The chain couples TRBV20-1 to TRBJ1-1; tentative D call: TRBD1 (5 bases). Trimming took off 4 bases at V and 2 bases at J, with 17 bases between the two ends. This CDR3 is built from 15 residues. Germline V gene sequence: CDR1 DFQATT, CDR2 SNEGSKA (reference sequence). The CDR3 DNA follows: TGCAGTGCTATAGCCGGGGGGGACGTTAACACTGAAGCTTTCTTT. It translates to CSAIAGGDVNTEAFF.

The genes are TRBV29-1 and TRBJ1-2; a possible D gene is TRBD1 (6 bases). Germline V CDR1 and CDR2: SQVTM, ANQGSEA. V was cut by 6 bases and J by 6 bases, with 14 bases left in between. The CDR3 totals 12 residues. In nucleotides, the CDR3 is TGCAGCGTATCGGACAGTTTAAATGGCTACACCTTC. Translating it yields CSVSDSLNGYTF.

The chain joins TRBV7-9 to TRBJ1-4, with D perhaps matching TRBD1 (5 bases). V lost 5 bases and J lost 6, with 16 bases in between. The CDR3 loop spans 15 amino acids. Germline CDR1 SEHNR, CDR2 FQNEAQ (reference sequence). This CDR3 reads CASSHPGGLDEKLFF. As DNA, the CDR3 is TGTGCCAGCAGCCACCCCGGGGGTCTGGATGAAAAACTGTTTTTT. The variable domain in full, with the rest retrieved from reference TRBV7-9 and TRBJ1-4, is DTGVSQNPRHKITKRGQNVTFRCDPISEHNRLYWYRQTLGQGPEFLTYFQNEAQLEKSRLLSDRFSAERPKGSFSTLEIQRTEQGDSAMYLCASSHPGGLDEKLFFGSGTQLSVL.

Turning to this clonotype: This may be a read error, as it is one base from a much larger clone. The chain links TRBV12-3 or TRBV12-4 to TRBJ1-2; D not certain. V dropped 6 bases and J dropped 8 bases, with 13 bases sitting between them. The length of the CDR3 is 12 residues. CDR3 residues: CASSSMGGGYTF. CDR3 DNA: TGTGCCAGCAGCAGCATGGGTGGCGGCTACACCTTC.

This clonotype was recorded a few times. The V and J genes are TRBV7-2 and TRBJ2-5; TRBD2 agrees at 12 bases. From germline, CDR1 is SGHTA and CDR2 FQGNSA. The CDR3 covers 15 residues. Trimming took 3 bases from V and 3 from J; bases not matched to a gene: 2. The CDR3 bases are TGTGCCAGCAGCTTTGGACTAGCGGGGAAAGAGACCCAGTACTTC. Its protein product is CASSFGLAGKETQYF.

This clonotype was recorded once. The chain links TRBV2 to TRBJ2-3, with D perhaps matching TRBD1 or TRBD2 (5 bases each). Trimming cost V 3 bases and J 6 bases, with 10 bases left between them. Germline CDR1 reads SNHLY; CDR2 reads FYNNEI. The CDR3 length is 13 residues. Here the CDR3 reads CASSDPWGDTQYF. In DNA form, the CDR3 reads TGTGCCAGCAGTGACCCCTGGGGGGATACGCAGTATTTT.

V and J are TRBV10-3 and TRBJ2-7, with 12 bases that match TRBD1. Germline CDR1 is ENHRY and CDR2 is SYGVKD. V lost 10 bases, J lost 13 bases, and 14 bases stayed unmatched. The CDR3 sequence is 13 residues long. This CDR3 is CASSGDRGPNLYF. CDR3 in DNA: TGTGCCAGCAGCGGGGACAGGGGGCCCAACTTATACTTC.

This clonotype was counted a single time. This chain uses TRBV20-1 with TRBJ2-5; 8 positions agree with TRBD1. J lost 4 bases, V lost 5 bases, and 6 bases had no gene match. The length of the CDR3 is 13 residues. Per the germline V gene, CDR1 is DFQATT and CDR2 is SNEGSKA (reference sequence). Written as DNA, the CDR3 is TGCAGTGCTGGGGGCGGGACAGGAGAGACCCAGTACTTC. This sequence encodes CSAGGGTGETQYF.

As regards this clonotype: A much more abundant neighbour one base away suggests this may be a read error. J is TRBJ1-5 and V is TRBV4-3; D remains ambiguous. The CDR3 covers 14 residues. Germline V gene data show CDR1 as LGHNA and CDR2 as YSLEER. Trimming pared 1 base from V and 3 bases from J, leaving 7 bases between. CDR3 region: CASSQGRVNQPQHF. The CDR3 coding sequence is TGCGCCAGCAGCCAAGGAAGGGTCAATCAGCCCCAGCATTTT.

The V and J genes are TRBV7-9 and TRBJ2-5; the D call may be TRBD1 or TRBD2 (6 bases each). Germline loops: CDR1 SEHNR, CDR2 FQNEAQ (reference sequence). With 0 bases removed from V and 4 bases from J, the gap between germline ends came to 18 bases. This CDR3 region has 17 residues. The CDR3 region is CASSLAPVGGRRETQYF. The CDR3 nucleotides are TGTGCCAGCAGCTTAGCCCCCGTAGGGGGGCGCCGAGAGACCCAGTACTTC.

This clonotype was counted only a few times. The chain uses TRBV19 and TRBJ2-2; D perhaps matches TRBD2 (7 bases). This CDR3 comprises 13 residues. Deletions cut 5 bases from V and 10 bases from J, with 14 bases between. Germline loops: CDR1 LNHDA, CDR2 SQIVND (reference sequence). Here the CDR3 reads CASSSRGAEELFF. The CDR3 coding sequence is TGTGCCAGTAGTTCACGGGGGGCTGAGGAGCTGTTTTTT. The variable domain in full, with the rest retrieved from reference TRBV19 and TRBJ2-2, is DGGITQSPKYLFRKEGQNVTLSCEQNLNHDAMYWYRQDPGQGLRLIYYSQIVNDFQKGDIAEGYSVSREKKESFPLTVTSAQKNPTAFYLCASSSRGAEELFFGEGSRLTVL.

This CDR3 is CASSPGGLRRYTF. The CDR3 nucleotides are TGTGCCAGTTCACCAGGCGGATTACGGCGCTACACCTTC. The J gene is TRBJ1-2, the V gene TRBV6-1; D is uncertain. The germline V gene has CDR1 MNHNS and CDR2 SASEGT. Trimming pared 9 bases from V and 9 bases from J, leaving 20 bases between. This CDR3 region has 13 residues.

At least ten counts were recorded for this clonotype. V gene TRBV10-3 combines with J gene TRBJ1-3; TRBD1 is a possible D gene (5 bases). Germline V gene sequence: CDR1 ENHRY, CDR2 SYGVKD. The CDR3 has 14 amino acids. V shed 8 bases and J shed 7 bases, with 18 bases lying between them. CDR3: CAIRTHGGSNTIYF. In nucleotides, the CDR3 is TGTGCCATCCGCACCCACGGGGGAAGCAACACCATATATTTT.

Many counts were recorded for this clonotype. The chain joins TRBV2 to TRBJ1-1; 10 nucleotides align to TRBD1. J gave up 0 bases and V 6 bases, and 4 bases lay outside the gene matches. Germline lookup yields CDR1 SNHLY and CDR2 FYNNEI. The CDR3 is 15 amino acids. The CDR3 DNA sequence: TGTGCCAGCAGAAGGGACAGGGGCATGAACACTGAAGCTTTCTTT. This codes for CASRRDRGMNTEAFF.

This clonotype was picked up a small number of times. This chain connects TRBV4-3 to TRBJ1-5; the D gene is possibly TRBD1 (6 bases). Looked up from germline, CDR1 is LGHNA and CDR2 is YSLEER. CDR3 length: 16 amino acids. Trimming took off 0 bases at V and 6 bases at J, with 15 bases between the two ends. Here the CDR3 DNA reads TGCGCCAGCAGCCAAGATGTCTCAGGGGCCAGTCAGCCCCAGCATTTT. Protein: CASSQDVSGASQPQHF.

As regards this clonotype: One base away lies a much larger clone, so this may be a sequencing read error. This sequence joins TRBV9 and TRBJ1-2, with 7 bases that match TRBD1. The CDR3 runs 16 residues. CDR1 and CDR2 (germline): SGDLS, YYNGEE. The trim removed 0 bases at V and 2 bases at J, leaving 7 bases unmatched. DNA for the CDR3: TGTGCCAGCAGCGTAGGAGGGGGCCGTCAAAACTATGGCTACACCTTC. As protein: CASSVGGGRQNYGYTF.

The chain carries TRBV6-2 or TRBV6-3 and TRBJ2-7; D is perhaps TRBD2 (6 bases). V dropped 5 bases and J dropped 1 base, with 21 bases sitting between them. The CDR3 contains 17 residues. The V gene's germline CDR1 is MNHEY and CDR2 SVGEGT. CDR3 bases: TGTGCCAGCAGTCCCCAGGCTAGCGAGGTTCATTCCTACGAGCAGTACTTC. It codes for CASSPQASEVHSYEQYF.

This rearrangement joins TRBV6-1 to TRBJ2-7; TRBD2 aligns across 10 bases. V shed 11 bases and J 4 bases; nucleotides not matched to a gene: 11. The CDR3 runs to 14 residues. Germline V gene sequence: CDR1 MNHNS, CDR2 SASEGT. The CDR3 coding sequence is TGTGCCGGCATGGGGCTAGCGGGAGTTTACGAGCAGTACTTC. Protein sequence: CAGMGLAGVYEQYF.

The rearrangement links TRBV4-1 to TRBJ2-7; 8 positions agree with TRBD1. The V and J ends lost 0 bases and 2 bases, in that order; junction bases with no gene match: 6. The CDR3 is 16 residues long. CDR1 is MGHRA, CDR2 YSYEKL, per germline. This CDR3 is CASSQERKQGAYEQYF. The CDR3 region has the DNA TGCGCCAGCAGCCAAGAAAGGAAACAGGGGGCCTACGAGCAGTACTTC.

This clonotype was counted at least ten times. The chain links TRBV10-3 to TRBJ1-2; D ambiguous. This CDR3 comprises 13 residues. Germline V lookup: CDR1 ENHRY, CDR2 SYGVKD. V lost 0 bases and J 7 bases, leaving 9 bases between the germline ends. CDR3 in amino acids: CAISESLPLGYTF. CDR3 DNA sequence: TGTGCCATCAGTGAGTCACTTCCGCTTGGCTACACCTTC.

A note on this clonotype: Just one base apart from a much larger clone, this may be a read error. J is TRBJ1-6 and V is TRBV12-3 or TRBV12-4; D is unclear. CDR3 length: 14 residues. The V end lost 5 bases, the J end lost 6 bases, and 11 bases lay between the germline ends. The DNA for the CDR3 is TGTGCCAGCAGTAGACTGCCTGGTAATTCACCCCTCCACTTT. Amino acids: CASSRLPGNSPLHF.

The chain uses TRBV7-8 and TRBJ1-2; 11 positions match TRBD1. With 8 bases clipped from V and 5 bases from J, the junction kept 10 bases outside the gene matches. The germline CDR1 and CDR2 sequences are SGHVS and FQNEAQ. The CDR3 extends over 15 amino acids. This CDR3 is CASSPPGQGVYGYTF. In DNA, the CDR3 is TGTGCCAGCTCACCACCGGGACAGGGGGTGTATGGCTACACCTTC.

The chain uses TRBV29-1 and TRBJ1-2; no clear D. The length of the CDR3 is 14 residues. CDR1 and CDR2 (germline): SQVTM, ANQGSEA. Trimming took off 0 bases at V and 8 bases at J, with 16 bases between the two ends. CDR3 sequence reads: CSVEDWAGESGYTF. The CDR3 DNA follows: TGCAGCGTTGAAGATTGGGCTGGGGAGTCCGGCTACACCTTC.

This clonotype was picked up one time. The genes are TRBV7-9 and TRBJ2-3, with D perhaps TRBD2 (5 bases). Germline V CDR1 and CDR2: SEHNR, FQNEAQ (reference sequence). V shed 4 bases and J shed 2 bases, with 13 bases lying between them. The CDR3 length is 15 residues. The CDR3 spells CASSSRGLDTDTQYF. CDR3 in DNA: TGTGCCAGCAGCTCCCGCGGGCTCGACACAGATACGCAGTATTTT.

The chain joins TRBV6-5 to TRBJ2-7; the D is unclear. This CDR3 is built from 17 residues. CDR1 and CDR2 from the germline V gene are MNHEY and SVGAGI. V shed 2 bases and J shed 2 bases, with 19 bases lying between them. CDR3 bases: TGTGCCAGCAGTTACCAGCTACGCCCCCAATACCCCTACGAGCAGTACTTC. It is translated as CASSYQLRPQYPYEQYF.

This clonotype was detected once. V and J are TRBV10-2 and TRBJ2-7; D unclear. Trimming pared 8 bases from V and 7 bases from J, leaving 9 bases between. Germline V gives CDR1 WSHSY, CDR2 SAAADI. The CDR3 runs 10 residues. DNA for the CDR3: TGCGCCAGCGGCCTGGGGGAGCAGTACTTC. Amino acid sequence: CASGLGEQYF.

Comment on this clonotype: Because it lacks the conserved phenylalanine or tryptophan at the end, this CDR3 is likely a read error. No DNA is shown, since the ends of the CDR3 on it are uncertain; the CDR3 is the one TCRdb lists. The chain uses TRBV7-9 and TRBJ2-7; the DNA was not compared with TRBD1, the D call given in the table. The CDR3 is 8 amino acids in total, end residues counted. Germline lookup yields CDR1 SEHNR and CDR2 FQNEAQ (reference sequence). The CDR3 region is CASSSGNR.